These 19 T cell receptor beta chains originate from one sample sequenced in a study of shared clonotypes between healthy human individuals. Profiling relied on immunoSEQ multiplex PCR, and the TCRdb table lists in-frame clones only, not all of them. The sample records around 2,100,000 clones, roughly 94% being singletons. Naive CD8 cells, CD45RO-negative and positively selected for CCR7, excluded terminally differentiated effector memory CD45RA+ cells. The sequencing sample was made of naive CD8+ T cells sorted from blood. Receptor source: a man in his late teens or twenties in good health.

The chain links TRBV7-9 to TRBJ2-3; a weak D match, TRBD2 (5 bases). The CDR3 contains 15 residues. The V gene lost 5 bases and the J gene lost 0 bases, with 12 bases spanning the gap. CDR1 is SEHNR and CDR2 is FQNEAQ in the germline V gene (reference sequence). CDR3 sequence: CASSVGISSTDTQYF. Here the CDR3 DNA reads TGTGCCAGCAGCGTCGGGATATCGAGCACAGATACGCAGTATTTT. The full variable domain, its missing parts supplied by reference TRBV7-9 and TRBJ2-3, is DTGVSQNPRHKITKRGQNVTFRCDPISEHNRLYWYRQTLGQGPEFLTYFQNEAQLEKSRLLSDRFSAERPKGSFSTLEIQRTEQGDSAMYLCASSVGISSTDTQYFGPGTRLTVL.

The V call is TRBV4-1, the J call TRBJ1-2; D unresolved. Germline V gene data show CDR1 as MGHRA and CDR2 as YSYEKL. V shed 0 bases and J shed 2 bases, with 13 bases lying between them. The CDR3 totals 16 residues. Here the CDR3 DNA reads TGCGCCAGCAGCCAAGAACGGGCGGGTGAGAACTATGGCTACACCTTC. It codes for CASSQERAGENYGYTF.

V usage is TRBV10-3 and J usage is TRBJ2-2, with D hard to call. The CDR3 length is 11 residues. V was trimmed by 6 bases and J by 6 bases, leaving 5 bases between them. Per the germline V gene, CDR1 is ENHRY and CDR2 is SYGVKD. As DNA, the CDR3 is TGTGCCATCAGAAACGCCGGGGAGCTGTTTTTT. It codes for CAIRNAGELFF.

The V gene is TRBV4-1, the J gene TRBJ1-3, with 8 nucleotides matching TRBD1. The CDR3 is 15 residues long. The germline CDR1 and CDR2 sequences are MGHRA and YSYEKL. The V segment lost 8 bases and the J segment 3 bases; nucleotides outside the gene matches: 9. Here the CDR3 DNA reads TGCGCCAGCGGCGACGACAGGGGTGGTGGAAACACCATATATTTT. Translation gives CASGDDRGGGNTIYF.

The rearrangement uses TRBV30 and TRBJ2-5; D may be TRBD2 (5 bases). V was pared by 5 bases and J by 4 bases, with 17 bases between. Looked up from germline, CDR1 is GTSNPN and CDR2 is SVGIG (reference sequence). This CDR3 has 14 amino acids. The CDR3 is CAWAPDSGSETQYF. The CDR3 DNA is TGTGCCTGGGCCCCGGACTCGGGGTCAGAGACCCAGTACTTC.

The chain links TRBV10-2 to TRBJ2-5; no clear D gene. V dropped 7 bases and J dropped 2 bases, with 11 bases sitting between them. Germline V gene data show CDR1 as WSHSY and CDR2 as SAAADI. This CDR3 spans 13 amino acids. The CDR3 loop reads CASTSTQQETQYF. In nucleotides, the CDR3 is TGCGCCAGCACTTCCACCCAGCAAGAGACCCAGTACTTC.

This rearrangement joins TRBV14 to TRBJ2-5; D is ambiguous. From germline, CDR1 is SGHDN and CDR2 FVKESK. The CDR3 is 13 residues long. V gave up 0 bases and J gave up 6 bases, with 8 bases separating them. CDR3 bases: TGTGCCAGCAGCCAAGAAAATAGACAGACCCAGTACTTC. Its translation is CASSQENRQTQYF.

The chain employs TRBV12-5 and TRBJ2-5; TRBD2 agrees at 13 bases. After removal of 4 bases from V and 5 bases from J, the junction contained 7 bases not matched to a gene. The CDR3 extends over 16 amino acids. Germline CDR1 is LGHNT and CDR2 is FRNRAP. The DNA for the CDR3 is TGTGCTAGTGGTTCGGGACTAGCGGGATTCGGGGAGACCCAGTACTTC. Amino acid sequence: CASGSGLAGFGETQYF.

The chain has TRBV11-2 and TRBJ2-3, with no clear D. The V gene's germline CDR1 is SGHAT and CDR2 FQNNGV. Trimming took off 5 bases at V and 5 bases at J, with 11 bases between the two ends. This CDR3 contains 13 residues. In DNA form, the CDR3 reads TGTGCCAGCAGCCCGGTCCGGGTAGATACGCAGTATTTT. This gives the protein CASSPVRVDTQYF. Supplemented by reference TRBV11-2 and TRBJ2-3, the full variable domain reads EAGVAQSPRYKIIEKRQSVAFWCNPISGHATLYWYQQILGQGPKLLIQFQNNGVVDDSQLPKDRFSAERLKGVDSTLKIQPAKLEDSAVYLCASSPVRVDTQYFGPGTRLTVL.

The chain combines TRBV7-8 with TRBJ2-3; 12 bases map to TRBD2. The V gene end was trimmed by 5 bases and the J gene end by 0 bases; junction bases not matched to a gene: 3. This CDR3 has 16 amino acids. In germline, CDR1 is SGHVS, CDR2 FQNEAQ. CDR3 protein: CASSIGLAGSTDTQYF. CDR3 sequence (DNA): TGTGCCAGCAGCATAGGACTAGCGGGAAGCACAGATACGCAGTATTTT.

This chain connects TRBV7-9 to TRBJ2-1, with a possible D match to TRBD2 (6 bases). CDR1 and CDR2 from the germline V gene are SEHNR and FQNEAQ (reference sequence). The CDR3 length is 15 residues. Trimming took 6 bases from V and 2 from J, leaving 14 bases between them. The CDR3 coding sequence is TGTGCCAGCAGGGGCGGGATAGGCACCTACAATGAGCAGTTCTTC. It is translated as CASRGGIGTYNEQFF.

Notes on this clone: This CDR3 is also generated by other DNA sequences in the sample. CDR3 loop: CASSLALAGAYEQYF. CDR3 in DNA: TGTGCCAGCAGCTTAGCACTAGCGGGAGCTTACGAGCAGTACTTC. This sequence joins TRBV5-6 and TRBJ2-7; 11 nucleotides match TRBD2. CDR1 and CDR2 from the germline V gene are SGHDT and YYEEEE. The CDR3 has 15 amino acids. With V trimmed by 2 bases and J by 4 bases, 5 bases remained unmatched.

The chain employs TRBV7-9 and TRBJ2-7; D may be TRBD1 or TRBD2 (5 bases each). Trimming shortened V by 8 bases and J by 2 bases, and 16 bases separated the two germline ends. This CDR3 has 14 amino acids. Germline loops: CDR1 SEHNR, CDR2 FQNEAQ (reference sequence). This CDR3 is CASDAREGTYEQYF. The DNA for the CDR3 is TGTGCCAGCGACGCGAGAGAGGGGACCTACGAGCAGTACTTC. The whole variable domain, remainder taken from reference TRBV7-9 and TRBJ2-7, is DTGVSQNPRHKITKRGQNVTFRCDPISEHNRLYWYRQTLGQGPEFLTYFQNEAQLEKSRLLSDRFSAERPKGSFSTLEIQRTEQGDSAMYLCASDAREGTYEQYFGPGTRLTVT.

The rearrangement joins TRBV13 to TRBJ2-5, with TRBD2 identical over 9 bases. Germline V CDR1 and CDR2: PRHDT, FYEKMQ (reference sequence). The V gene end was trimmed by 3 bases and the J gene end by 5 bases; junction bases not matched to a gene: 1. The CDR3 has 13 residues. The CDR3 DNA follows: TGTGCCAGCAGCTTTGGGACTAGCGAGACCCAGTACTTC. It specifies CASSFGTSETQYF. Full variable domain (missing parts from reference TRBV13 and TRBJ2-5): AAGVIQSPRHLIKEKRETATLKCYPIPRHDTVYWYQQGPGQDPQFLISFYEKMQSDKGSIPDRFSAQQFSDYHSELNMSSLELGDSALYFCASSFGTSETQYFGPGTRLLVL.

The chain is built from TRBV10-1 and TRBJ2-7; D might be TRBD1 (6 bases). Germline V lookup: CDR1 WNHNN, CDR2 SYGVQD (reference sequence). The ends were cut back, 3 bases at V and 2 bases at J, with 14 bases in the middle. The CDR3 totals 15 residues. This chain's CDR3 is CASSDSPGHTYEQYF. The CDR3 DNA reads as TGCGCCAGCAGTGACTCTCCGGGACACACCTACGAGCAGTACTTC.

This chain links TRBV6-6 with TRBJ2-7; 8 nucleotides match TRBD1. This CDR3 has 16 residues. V shed 2 bases, J shed 0 bases, and the junction held 6 bases outside the gene matches. From germline, CDR1 is MNHNY and CDR2 SVGAGI (reference sequence). The CDR3 DNA is TGTGCCAGCAGTTACCTCCGACAGGGGAGCTCCTACGAGCAGTACTTC. Its translation is CASSYLRQGSSYEQYF.

The chain joins TRBV13 to TRBJ1-1; D perhaps matches TRBD1 (6 bases). There are 16 residues in the CDR3. Between the trimmed V and J ends, which lost 4 bases and 2 bases, there was a span of 17 bases. Looked up from germline, CDR1 is PRHDT and CDR2 is FYEKMQ (reference sequence). This CDR3 reads CASSYNPRGFNTEAFF. CDR3 coding DNA: TGTGCCAGCAGCTACAACCCAAGGGGGTTTAACACTGAAGCTTTCTTT.

The gene calls are TRBV4-3 and TRBJ2-7; D might be TRBD2 (5 bases). The CDR3 is 13 amino acids. V shed 0 bases and J shed 2 bases, with 5 bases lying between them. CDR1 is LGHNA and CDR2 is YSLEER in the germline V gene. In DNA, the CDR3 is TGCGCCAGCAGCCAAGAACTAGCCTACGAGCAGTACTTC. Amino acid sequence: CASSQELAYEQYF.

The J gene is TRBJ2-7, the V gene TRBV4-1, with TRBD1 matching over 7 bases. J was trimmed by 2 bases and V by 0 bases; bases with no gene match: 4. Germline-derived CDR1 and CDR2 are MGHRA and YSYEKL. The CDR3 totals 15 residues. Here the CDR3 reads CASSQDSGQAYEQYF. The CDR3 region has the DNA TGCGCCAGCAGCCAAGATTCAGGACAGGCCTACGAGCAGTACTTC.